Described below is a single T cell receptor (beta chain) sequence and its context. This clone may be a read error of a much larger clone one base away. This entry belongs to a study of T-cell reconstitution after alpha-beta-depleted transplantation in children. For TCRbeta, the library was prepared with unique molecular identifiers. TCRdb re-called the PCR reads with MiXCR, one entry per CDR3 protein. The repertoire has 100,000 to 120,000 distinct CDR3 sequences, approximately 10% of them found once; the top ten carry 8% to 9.5%. Germline CDR1 is SGHKS and CDR2 is YYEKEE (reference sequence). This CDR3 contains 14 residues.

Sequenced material: PBMCs from the stem cell graft donor, taken from the stem cell graft. The TCR sequence derives from a human donor who donated a stem cell graft to a child with acute lymphoblastic leukemia. The chain combines TRBV5-5 with TRBJ1-1; D gene uncertain. CDR3 sequence: CSSSLVHLNTEAFF. CDR3 in DNA: TGTTCCAGCAGCTTGGTACACCTGAACACTGAAGCTTTCTTT.